Listed below are T cell receptor beta chains from one sample, sequenced in a study of response to subunit inactivated influenza vaccine. TCRdb re-analysed the RT-PCR reads in MiXCR, keeping a single row per CDR3 protein. The table shows hundreds of thousands of distinct CDR3 sequences, with 10% to 15% occurring only once. The sequenced sample was PBMCs from blood, obtained around seven weeks after vaccination. All receptors come from a man aged 45-65 years who received an inactivated influenza vaccine. CDR3s include the opening cysteine and the closing phenylalanine or tryptophan. D genes are given only for firm matches. Expanded clones get a size class; other rows say once, few or many, or leave the size out.

d_call,clone_size,v_call,j_call,cdr3_nt,cdr3_aa
TRBD1,many,TRBV5-1,TRBJ2-3,TGCGCCAGCGGTAACGGACAGGGCACAGATACGCAGTATTTT,CASGNGQGTDTQYF
TRBD2,many,TRBV6-1,TRBJ2-1,TGTGCCAGCAGGCTAGCGGGGGGGCCCTACAATGAGCAGTTCTTC,CASRLAGGPYNEQFF
-,few,TRBV20-1,TRBJ2-7,TGCAGTGCTAGAAATCACAACTCCAAAGGCTACGAGCAGTACTTC,CSARNHNSKGYEQYF
-,-,TRBV30,TRBJ2-7,TGTGCCTGGAGTGTACGGGGGGCATGGACCTACGAGCAGTACTTC,CAWSVRGAWTYEQYF
-,-,TRBV5-1,TRBJ2-3,TGCGCCAGCAGCCCATACCTCGCGGGCACCGGTCCAGATACGCAGTATTTT,CASSPYLAGTGPDTQYF
TRBD1,-,TRBV7-2,TRBJ1-1,TGTGCCAGCAGCTTAAACAGGGGAACCACTGAAGCTTTCTTT,CASSLNRGTTEAFF
TRBD2,-,TRBV6-2/TRBV6-3,TRBJ2-1,TGTGCCAGCAGTTTCAACCCCACTAGCGGGGGGAAGTTTGAGCAGTTCTTC,CASSFNPTSGGKFEQFF
TRBD1,few,TRBV28,TRBJ1-2,TGTGCCAGCAGTTTAAGGGGGACAGGGCGGATCTATGGCTACACCTTC,CASSLRGTGRIYGYTF
TRBD2,many,TRBV6-5,TRBJ2-1,TGTGCCAGCAGTTACTCTCCGGGACTAACGTCTGAGCAGTTCTTC,CASSYSPGLTSEQFF
-,many,TRBV12-3/TRBV12-4,TRBJ1-1,TGTGCCAGCAGTGGGCTTAAGGGATTAACTGAAGCTTTCTTT,CASSGLKGLTEAFF
TRBD2,-,TRBV20-1,TRBJ2-5,TGCAGTGCTAGCAGCGGGAGACCCGGGAGGGAGACCCAGTACTTC,CSASSGRPGRETQYF
-,-,TRBV15,TRBJ1-1,TGTGCCACCAGCAGAGAGGGAAACACTGAAGCTTTCTTT,CATSREGNTEAFF
-,many,TRBV29-1,TRBJ2-3,TGCAGCGTTGGACGGGGAGATACGCAGTATTTT,CSVGRGDTQYF
-,few,TRBV18,TRBJ2-2,TGTGCCAGCTCACCACCAATTAGGAGCACCGGGGAGCTGTTTTTT,CASSPPIRSTGELFF
-,few,TRBV5-6,TRBJ2-7,TGTGCCAGCAGCTTGGGCCGCAATTCCTACGAGCAGTACTTC,CASSLGRNSYEQYF
-,-,TRBV6-5,TRBJ2-7,TGTGCCAGCAGTTACTCGAGTGATTCCTACGAGCAGTACTTC,CASSYSSDSYEQYF
TRBD2,-,TRBV27,TRBJ2-1,TGTGCCAGCAAAATGACTAGCGGGAGTGGTCTTGAGCAGTTCTTC,CASKMTSGSGLEQFF
TRBD1,few,TRBV12-3/TRBV12-4,TRBJ1-5,TGTGCCAGCAGTTTAGGAGGGACAGGGGGGCCCCAGCATTTT,CASSLGGTGGPQHF
TRBD1,-,TRBV4-3,TRBJ2-7,TGCGCCAGCAGCCAATTAACAGGGGCCTACGAGCAGTACTTC,CASSQLTGAYEQYF
-,few,TRBV20-1,TRBJ2-1,TGCAGTGCTAGAGATCGCAGCGAGTACTACAATGAGCAGTTCTTC,CSARDRSEYYNEQFF
-,many,TRBV5-6,TRBJ2-1,TGTGCCAGCAGCTACGACTACCTGGGACAAAGTTACAATGAGCAGTTCTTC,CASSYDYLGQSYNEQFF
-,-,TRBV29-1,TRBJ2-7,TGCAGCGTCGGGAGGCAGGGGGAGAGTTACGAGCAGTACTTC,CSVGRQGESYEQYF
-,few,TRBV4-2,TRBJ2-3,TGTGCCAGCAGCCAAGATGCCGGTTCTTATCAAGATACGCAGTATTTT,CASSQDAGSYQDTQYF
TRBD2,once,TRBV10-3,TRBJ2-3,TGTGCCATCAGTGAATCCAGCGGGGGGCCTACGGGTACGCAGTATTTT,CAISESSGGPTGTQYF
-,few,TRBV11-2,TRBJ2-1,TGTGCCAGCAGCCCAGGCTCGCGGGGGCAGGTGCCCTACAATGAGCAGTTCTTC,CASSPGSRGQVPYNEQFF
-,few,TRBV12-3/TRBV12-4,TRBJ2-1,TGTGCCAGCAGTCTCCGGGTGCCCTACAATGAGCAGTTCTTC,CASSLRVPYNEQFF
TRBD2,-,TRBV7-2,TRBJ2-3,TGTGCCGGTAGTAATAGCGGGGGAAGGGATACGCAGTATTTT,CAGSNSGGRDTQYF
TRBD1,many,TRBV4-2,TRBJ2-7,TGTGCCAGCAGCCATAGCGAGGGGACAGGGGCGGGCGAGCAGTACTTC,CASSHSEGTGAGEQYF
-,many,TRBV18,TRBJ1-5,TGTGCCAGCTCACCGAATCAAGGGTTACGGAGCAATCAGCCCCAGCATTTT,CASSPNQGLRSNQPQHF
-,few,TRBV6-2/TRBV6-3,TRBJ1-2,TGTGCCAGCAGTTACTCGATTTACGACGGTAGAAACTATGGCTACACCTTC,CASSYSIYDGRNYGYTF
-,-,TRBV7-9,TRBJ1-4,TGTGCCAGCAGGGTAGGGAACTCCGCTAATGAAAAACTGTTTTTT,CASRVGNSANEKLFF
-,-,TRBV20-1,TRBJ1-5,TGCAGTGCTAGAGACCCTGCGACGGGGGGGTCTCAGCCCCAGCATTTT,CSARDPATGGSQPQHF
-,few,TRBV5-5,TRBJ1-4,TGTGCCAGCAGCTTGCTCCCAGGACGGAATGAAAAACTGTTTTTT,CASSLLPGRNEKLFF
TRBD2,-,TRBV5-6,TRBJ2-3,TGTGCCAGCAGCTTTATTAGCGGGAGTTTCACAGATACGCAGTATTTT,CASSFISGSFTDTQYF
-,many,TRBV5-1,TRBJ2-1,TGCGCCAGCAGCAAGGACTCTCTGGGGAATGAGCAGTTCTTC,CASSKDSLGNEQFF
-,many,TRBV27,TRBJ2-3,TGTGCCAGCAGCTTCCTTGGGGGCACAGATACGCAGTATTTT,CASSFLGGTDTQYF
TRBD1,-,TRBV7-9,TRBJ1-5,TGTGCCAGCAGCCGGGACAGGTCGGGCAATCAGCCCCAGCATTTT,CASSRDRSGNQPQHF
TRBD1,few,TRBV24-1,TRBJ2-1,TGTGCCACCAGTGACCGACAGGGAATGGTCTACAATGAGCAGTTCTTC,CATSDRQGMVYNEQFF
TRBD2,-,TRBV5-1,TRBJ2-3,TGCGCCAGCAGCTTTGGACTAGCGGGGCGTAGCACAGATACGCAGTATTTT,CASSFGLAGRSTDTQYF
-,many,TRBV12-3/TRBV12-4,TRBJ2-7,TGTGCCAGCAGTTTAGTCGTGGGGGCTTACTACGAGCAGTACTTC,CASSLVVGAYYEQYF
-,-,TRBV20-1,TRBJ2-5,TGCAGTGCTAATGGCGGGGCGAAAGAGACCCAGTACTTC,CSANGGAKETQYF
-,few,TRBV12-3/TRBV12-4,TRBJ2-5,TGTGCCAGCAGCACCGCGGGGCTCCAAGAGACCCAGTACTTC,CASSTAGLQETQYF
-,few,TRBV20-1,TRBJ1-1,TGCAGTGCTAGAGTCGGGGTGGGTCCCCCTGAAGCTTTCTTT,CSARVGVGPPEAFF
-,few,TRBV6-1,TRBJ1-2,TGTGCCAGCAGTGAAGCGCTTCAGGGGTCTGGCTACACCTTC,CASSEALQGSGYTF
-,-,TRBV15,TRBJ2-3,TGTGCCACCAGCAGAGATCTCCAGCGCCTCCGCACAGATACGCAGTATTTT,CATSRDLQRLRTDTQYF
TRBD1,-,TRBV5-5,TRBJ1-5,TGTGCCAGCAGCTCCGGACAGGGCGGGTTTGACAATCAGCCCCAGCATTTT,CASSSGQGGFDNQPQHF
-,-,TRBV5-1,TRBJ1-1,TGCGCCAGCAGCCCCCGCGCAGGGTCTCTTCAGAACACTGAAGCTTTCTTT,CASSPRAGSLQNTEAFF
-,few,TRBV12-3/TRBV12-4,TRBJ2-1,TGTGCCAGCACCTCCGGGGGTAGCGAGTACAATGAGCAGTTCTTC,CASTSGGSEYNEQFF
-,-,TRBV6-5,TRBJ2-5,TGTGCCAGCAGTTACCTTCAAGGGGCAGAGACCCAGTACTTC,CASSYLQGAETQYF
-,-,TRBV12-3/TRBV12-4,TRBJ2-5,TGTGCCAGCAGCCCCGGCAACCGACTGTACCAAGAGACCCAGTACTTC,CASSPGNRLYQETQYF
TRBD1,-,TRBV20-1,TRBJ1-2,TGCAGTGCTAGTCCAGGGGGCGTCTATGGCTACACCTTC,CSASPGGVYGYTF
-,-,TRBV9,TRBJ2-1,TGTGCCAGCAGCGTAGTACACAATGAGCAGTTCTTC,CASSVVHNEQFF
-,few,TRBV2,TRBJ1-4,TGTGCCAGCAGTGCAATGGCTAATGAAAAACTGTTTTTT,CASSAMANEKLFF
TRBD2,many,TRBV6-2/TRBV6-3,TRBJ2-3,TGTGCCAGCAGTTATGACCTGGCGACTAGCGGGGCTCCCCAGGCGGATACGCAGTATTTT,CASSYDLATSGAPQADTQYF
-,many,TRBV7-9,TRBJ2-6,TGTGCCAGCAGCTTAGCCGTCCAGGTTCTTCGTGGTGGGGCCAACGTCCTGACTTTC,CASSLAVQVLRGGANVLTF